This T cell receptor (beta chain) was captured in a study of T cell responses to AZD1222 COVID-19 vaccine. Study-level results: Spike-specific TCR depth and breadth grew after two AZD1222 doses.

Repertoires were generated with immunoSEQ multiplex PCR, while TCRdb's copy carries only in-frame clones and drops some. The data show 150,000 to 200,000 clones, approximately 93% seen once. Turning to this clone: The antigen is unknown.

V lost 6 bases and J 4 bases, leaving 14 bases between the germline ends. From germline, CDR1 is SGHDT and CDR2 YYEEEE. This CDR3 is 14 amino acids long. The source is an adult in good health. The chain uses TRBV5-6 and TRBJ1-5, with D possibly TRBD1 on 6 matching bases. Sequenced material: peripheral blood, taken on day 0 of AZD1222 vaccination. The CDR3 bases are TGTGCCAGCAACTACCGGCAGGGGAATCAGCCCCAGCATTTT. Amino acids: CASNYRQGNQPQHF.